Listed below are T cell receptor beta chains from one sample, sequenced in a study of blood T cells in healthy people across ages. TCRdb used MiXCR to reprocess the 5' RACE reads, holding one entry per CDR3 protein. Counted here are 1.4 million or so distinct CDR3 sequences, approximately 39% occurring once; the ten biggest clones make up about 4%. Material for sequencing was blood. Every receptor here comes from a woman aged 18-29 years in good health. CDR3s include the opening cysteine and the closing phenylalanine or tryptophan. Each record gives: D gene, J gene, clone size, V gene, CDR3 DNA, CDR3 protein. The D gene is left open where the match is weak. Size is omitted from some rows. Given values are once, few, many or a class for expanded clones.

d_call: TRBD2; j_call: TRBJ2-7; clone_size: -; v_call: TRBV7-2; cdr3_nt: TGTGCCAGCAGCCAGCCGGGACTAGCGAGCGCCTACGAGCAGTACTTC; cdr3_aa: CASSQPGLASAYEQYF
d_call: -; j_call: TRBJ2-3; clone_size: few; v_call: TRBV11-2; cdr3_nt: TGTGCCAGCAACCGCGACCGAGTTGCAGATACGCAGTATTTT; cdr3_aa: CASNRDRVADTQYF
d_call: TRBD1; j_call: TRBJ2-1; clone_size: few; v_call: TRBV7-3; cdr3_nt: TGTGCCAGCAGCGCAGGACAGGGCTTCAATGAGCAGTTCTTC; cdr3_aa: CASSAGQGFNEQFF
d_call: TRBD2; j_call: TRBJ2-1; clone_size: few; v_call: TRBV5-1; cdr3_nt: TGCGCCAGCAACGTAGCGGGGGGAGCCTACAATGAGCAGTTCTTC; cdr3_aa: CASNVAGGAYNEQFF
d_call: -; j_call: TRBJ1-5; clone_size: -; v_call: TRBV16; cdr3_nt: TGTGCCAGCAGCCAATCCAACGGGGAACTCAATCAGCCCCAGCATTTT; cdr3_aa: CASSQSNGELNQPQHF
d_call: TRBD2; j_call: TRBJ2-5; clone_size: -; v_call: TRBV6-1; cdr3_nt: TGTGCCAGCCGAACTGATGACGGGGGGGCCGCGGAGACCCAGTACTTC; cdr3_aa: CASRTDDGGAAETQYF
d_call: TRBD2; j_call: TRBJ2-1; clone_size: -; v_call: TRBV10-3; cdr3_nt: TGTGCCATCAGTGCGGGGGGGACTTACAATGAGCAGTTCTTC; cdr3_aa: CAISAGGTYNEQFF
d_call: TRBD1; j_call: TRBJ2-5; clone_size: many; v_call: TRBV20-1; cdr3_nt: TGCAGTGCTAGAGACCGGACAGGTCAAGAGACCCAGTACTTC; cdr3_aa: CSARDRTGQETQYF
d_call: -; j_call: TRBJ2-2; clone_size: -; v_call: TRBV2; cdr3_nt: TGTGCCAGCAACCTATGGGGGGCAGGGGTCACCGGGGAGCTGTTTTTT; cdr3_aa: CASNLWGAGVTGELFF
d_call: -; j_call: TRBJ1-5; clone_size: many; v_call: TRBV7-2; cdr3_nt: TGCGCCAGCAGTCTCTCGAGCGGCAATCAGCCCCAGCATTTT; cdr3_aa: CASSLSSGNQPQHF
d_call: TRBD2; j_call: TRBJ2-3; clone_size: -; v_call: TRBV27; cdr3_nt: TGTGCCGGCAGTTCCTTAGGGGCGGGAGCGACAGATACGCAGTATTTT; cdr3_aa: CAGSSLGAGATDTQYF
d_call: TRBD1; j_call: TRBJ1-2; clone_size: -; v_call: TRBV7-9; cdr3_nt: TGTGCCAGCAGCCCAGACTGGACAGGGGTATTTGGCTACACCTTC; cdr3_aa: CASSPDWTGVFGYTF
d_call: -; j_call: TRBJ2-7; clone_size: few; v_call: TRBV12-3/TRBV12-4; cdr3_nt: TGTGCCAGCAGTTTAGAACTCCCCGGCTACGAGCAGTACTTC; cdr3_aa: CASSLELPGYEQYF
d_call: -; j_call: TRBJ1-6; clone_size: -; v_call: TRBV4-2; cdr3_nt: TGTGCCAGCAGCCCTCTTCTTACGCGCGAGGGCACGAATTCACCCCTCCACTTT; cdr3_aa: CASSPLLTREGTNSPLHF
d_call: -; j_call: TRBJ2-1; clone_size: few; v_call: TRBV6-5; cdr3_nt: TGTGCCAGCAGTCTCCAGGGAGGAATGACCTACAATGAGCAGTTCTTC; cdr3_aa: CASSLQGGMTYNEQFF
d_call: -; j_call: TRBJ2-5; clone_size: -; v_call: TRBV25-1; cdr3_nt: TGTGCCAGCAGTGAACCCGCGGGGAGGGAGACCCAGTACTTC; cdr3_aa: CASSEPAGRETQYF
d_call: -; j_call: TRBJ2-5; clone_size: -; v_call: TRBV9; cdr3_nt: TGTGCCAGTGGGACGGGCCTCAGGGAGACCCAGTACTTC; cdr3_aa: CASGTGLRETQYF
d_call: -; j_call: TRBJ2-5; clone_size: -; v_call: TRBV11-2; cdr3_nt: TGTGCCAGCAGCTCCCGGGGGTGGGGAAAGCAACAAGAGACCCAGTACTTC; cdr3_aa: CASSSRGWGKQQETQYF
d_call: -; j_call: TRBJ1-1; clone_size: -; v_call: TRBV29-1; cdr3_nt: TGCAGCGTTGAAGGGGAACAAGGGCGGGCTGAACCTTTCTTT; cdr3_aa: CSVEGEQGRAEPFF
d_call: TRBD1; j_call: TRBJ2-3; clone_size: -; v_call: TRBV7-2; cdr3_nt: TGTGCCTGCAGCCGAGGACAGGGGACAGATACGCAGTATTTT; cdr3_aa: CACSRGQGTDTQYF
d_call: -; j_call: TRBJ2-6; clone_size: few; v_call: TRBV12-3/TRBV12-4; cdr3_nt: TGTGCCAGCAGCCGGAGCCCTTCTGGGGCCAACGTCCTGACTTTC; cdr3_aa: CASSRSPSGANVLTF
d_call: -; j_call: TRBJ1-2; clone_size: few; v_call: TRBV29-1; cdr3_nt: TGCAGCGTTGAGGCAGGGCACTATGGCTACACCTTC; cdr3_aa: CSVEAGHYGYTF
d_call: -; j_call: TRBJ1-1; clone_size: few; v_call: TRBV4-1; cdr3_nt: TGCGCCAGCAGCCAAGGAGGGGCTAACGGGAACACTGAAGCTTTCTTT; cdr3_aa: CASSQGGANGNTEAFF
d_call: -; j_call: TRBJ2-5; clone_size: -; v_call: TRBV12-3/TRBV12-4; cdr3_nt: TGTGCCAGCACCAGAGGAGGGGTAGAGACCCAGTACTTC; cdr3_aa: CASTRGGVETQYF
d_call: TRBD2; j_call: TRBJ2-1; clone_size: few; v_call: TRBV3-1; cdr3_nt: TGTGCCAGCAGCCAAGCCAGCGGGAGTAGATCCTACAATGAGCAGTTCTTC; cdr3_aa: CASSQASGSRSYNEQFF
d_call: -; j_call: TRBJ2-7; clone_size: -; v_call: TRBV7-2; cdr3_nt: TGTGCCAGCAGCTTAATAGCGGACGCTAAACTGGGGCACGAGCAGTACTTC; cdr3_aa: CASSLIADAKLGHEQYF
d_call: -; j_call: TRBJ1-4; clone_size: -; v_call: TRBV5-1; cdr3_nt: TGCGCCAGCAGCGCCGACGGAATTAATGAAAAACTGTTTTTT; cdr3_aa: CASSADGINEKLFF
d_call: -; j_call: TRBJ2-5; clone_size: -; v_call: TRBV6-2/TRBV6-3; cdr3_nt: TGTGCCAGCAGTCCTCCTCCGGGACCCAAGAAAGAGACCCAGTACTTC; cdr3_aa: CASSPPPGPKKETQYF
d_call: -; j_call: TRBJ2-7; clone_size: few; v_call: TRBV6-2/TRBV6-3; cdr3_nt: TGTGCCAGTGGCGAAGCCGGGTCCTACGAGCAGTACTTC; cdr3_aa: CASGEAGSYEQYF
d_call: TRBD1; j_call: TRBJ1-2; clone_size: few; v_call: TRBV28; cdr3_nt: TGTGCCAGCAGTTGGCCGGGACAGGGAAATCATGGCTACACCTTC; cdr3_aa: CASSWPGQGNHGYTF
d_call: TRBD2; j_call: TRBJ2-7; clone_size: few; v_call: TRBV3-1; cdr3_nt: TGTGCCAGCAGCCGCCGGACTAGCGGGATGAACGAGCAGTACTTC; cdr3_aa: CASSRRTSGMNEQYF
d_call: TRBD2; j_call: TRBJ2-1; clone_size: many; v_call: TRBV15; cdr3_nt: TGTGCCACCAGCAGAGATGGCAGTAGCGGGAGAAAATACAATGAGCAGTTCTTC; cdr3_aa: CATSRDGSSGRKYNEQFF
d_call: -; j_call: TRBJ1-2; clone_size: few; v_call: TRBV18; cdr3_nt: TGTGCCAGCTCACCCGACCCGGGGTCTAACTATGGCTACACCTTC; cdr3_aa: CASSPDPGSNYGYTF
d_call: -; j_call: TRBJ2-1; clone_size: -; v_call: TRBV6-2/TRBV6-3; cdr3_nt: TGTGCCAGCAGCACCGGGATAGGGGTAAATGAGCAGTTCTTC; cdr3_aa: CASSTGIGVNEQFF
d_call: TRBD2; j_call: TRBJ2-1; clone_size: few; v_call: TRBV18; cdr3_nt: TGTGCCAGCTCACCAAGTAGCGGGATGTACAATGAGCAGTTCTTC; cdr3_aa: CASSPSSGMYNEQFF
d_call: -; j_call: TRBJ2-4; clone_size: -; v_call: TRBV5-6; cdr3_nt: TGTGCCAGCAGCTTCCGGGACGCCCAAAACATTCAGTACTTC; cdr3_aa: CASSFRDAQNIQYF
d_call: TRBD1; j_call: TRBJ2-7; clone_size: few; v_call: TRBV29-1; cdr3_nt: TGCAGCGTTGTGGGTTCCGGGACAGGGATCTCCTACGAGCAGTACTTC; cdr3_aa: CSVVGSGTGISYEQYF
d_call: TRBD2; j_call: TRBJ2-1; clone_size: -; v_call: TRBV12-3/TRBV12-4; cdr3_nt: TGTGCCAGCATCCTCAGCGGGGGGGCGCGGAATGGGCAGTTCTTC; cdr3_aa: CASILSGGARNGQFF
d_call: TRBD1; j_call: TRBJ1-6; clone_size: -; v_call: TRBV20-1; cdr3_nt: TGCAGTGCTGGGAAATCGACAGGGTCGGGGAATTCACCCCTCCACTTT; cdr3_aa: CSAGKSTGSGNSPLHF
d_call: -; j_call: TRBJ2-2; clone_size: -; v_call: TRBV30; cdr3_nt: TGTGCAAGACAGGCGCCTCCGGGCACCGGGGAGCTGTTTTTT; cdr3_aa: CARQAPPGTGELFF
d_call: TRBD1; j_call: TRBJ1-2; clone_size: -; v_call: TRBV5-5; cdr3_nt: TGTGCCAGCAGCTCAGGACAGGGTAGGAAAGGCTACACCTTC; cdr3_aa: CASSSGQGRKGYTF
d_call: -; j_call: TRBJ1-1; clone_size: few; v_call: TRBV2; cdr3_nt: TGTGCCAGCAGTGAATTGGCGACTCAAGTGGCTTTCTTT; cdr3_aa: CASSELATQVAFF
d_call: -; j_call: TRBJ1-2; clone_size: -; v_call: TRBV12-3/TRBV12-4; cdr3_nt: TGTGCCAGCAGTCCGAGCAGGTCTTGGAACTATGGCTACACCTTC; cdr3_aa: CASSPSRSWNYGYTF
d_call: TRBD1; j_call: TRBJ1-2; clone_size: -; v_call: TRBV20-1; cdr3_nt: TGCAGTGCCGGACAGGTTTTCTATGGCTACACCTTC; cdr3_aa: CSAGQVFYGYTF